In its sample, the clone carrying this T cell receptor beta chain was seen many times. As yet, its antigen is unknown. CDR3 length: 18 amino acids. In germline, CDR1 is SEHNR, CDR2 FQNEAQ (reference sequence). V was trimmed by 1 base and J by 0 bases, leaving 18 bases between them. TCRdb recomputed calls from the reads with MiXCR, one row per CDR3 protein. Seen here are 110,000 to 150,000 distinct CDR3 sequences, 30% to 40% observed once, and the top ten hold 52%. The data originate from a study of T cell repertoires in cytomegalovirus infection. Background on the study: The study used recently identified HLA-C-restricted and well-studied HLA-B-restricted CMV epitopes. A matching HLA type, together with CMV infection, was signaled by public TCR beta signatures.

The sequencing used CD8+ T cells from cultured PBMCs, collected from culture after CMV antigen stimulation. This sequence was found in a human donor in good health (CMV status not recorded). Some clones in this sample may be carry-over from other donors' samples. The genes are TRBV7-9 and TRBJ1-1; D gene uncertain. The CDR3 nucleotides are TGTGCCAGCAGCTTAGAAACCCCCTCGGGCTTAATGAACACTGAAGCTTTCTTT. Protein: CASSLETPSGLMNTEAFF.